Following are 22 T cell receptor beta chains from one sample sequenced in a study of T cell responses to AZD1222 COVID-19 vaccine. Data came from immunoSEQ multiplex PCR; TCRdb stores just in-frame clones and leaves some out. The profile shows 150,000 to 180,000 clones, 88% of them singletons. The sequencing used peripheral blood, collected on day 0 of AZD1222 vaccination. These receptors were obtained from an adult in good health.

This chain connects TRBV7-2 to TRBJ2-7; 10 nucleotides agree with TRBD1. The junction had 4 bases not matched to a gene; V was cut back by 5 bases and J by 3 bases. This CDR3 contains 14 residues. Per germline, CDR1 SGHTA and CDR2 FQGNSA. Written as DNA, the CDR3 is TGTGCCAGCAGCGGACAGGGGGGAATCTACGAGCAGTACTTC. Residues: CASSGQGGIYEQYF.

The chain has TRBV3-1 (or the pseudogene TRBV3-2) and TRBJ2-3, with D perhaps being TRBD1 or TRBD2 (5 bases each). The CDR3 is 13 residues long. Germline V gene sequence: CDR1 LGHDT, CDR2 YNNKEL (reference sequence). Deletions cut 4 bases from V and 6 bases from J, with 11 bases between. The CDR3 nucleotides read TGTGCCAGCAGCCGTGGGACCGCTGATACGCAGTATTTT. This translates into CASSRGTADTQYF.

The chain employs TRBV7-2 and TRBJ2-6; D is uncertain. V lost 7 bases, J lost 1 base, and 14 bases lay in between. There are 16 residues in the CDR3. Per germline, CDR1 SGHTA and CDR2 FQGNSA. Here the CDR3 DNA reads TGTGCCAGCACATTAAATCCTGGGTCTGGGGCCAACGTCCTGACTTTC. Protein sequence: CASTLNPGSGANVLTF.

The chain combines TRBV4-1 with TRBJ1-6, with TRBD1 matching over 12 bases. CDR1 MGHRA and CDR2 YSYEKL come from the germline V gene. V was pared by 7 bases and J by 6 bases, with 10 bases of the junction left unmatched. The CDR3 loop spans 17 amino acids. The CDR3 region is CASTEAGTGGSNSPLHF. CDR3 nucleotides: TGCGCCAGCACCGAGGCAGGGACAGGGGGCTCTAATTCACCCCTCCACTTT.

The chain recombines TRBV18 with TRBJ1-2; no clear D gene. V lost 5 bases, J lost 7 bases, and 17 bases lay in between. This CDR3 comprises 14 residues. Germline V gene data show CDR1 as KGHSH and CDR2 as LQKENI. CDR3 sequence reads: CASSTSDGVGGYTF. DNA of the CDR3: TGTGCCAGCTCAACAAGTGACGGAGTAGGTGGCTACACCTTC.

This clone is a singleton in its sample. The chain couples TRBV3-1 (or the pseudogene TRBV3-2) to TRBJ2-5; 8 bases fit TRBD2. CDR3 length equals 17 residues. V shed 0 bases and J 4 bases; nucleotides not matched to a gene: 10. The germline V gene has CDR1 LGHDT and CDR2 YNNKEL (reference sequence). CDR3 coding DNA: TGTGCCAGCAGCCAAGATTGGAGCGCGGGGGGAGGAGAGACCCAGTACTTC. The encoded protein is CASSQDWSAGGGETQYF.

This clone was picked up one time. This rearrangement joins TRBV14 to TRBJ1-6; D not resolved. The V gene's germline CDR1 is SGHDN and CDR2 FVKESK. Trimming removed 4 bases at V and 10 bases at J, with 14 bases between. The CDR3 consists of 14 residues. The DNA of the CDR3 is TGTGCCAGCAGCCCCACTTACGGAGGGTCACCCCTCCACTTT. It translates to CASSPTYGGSPLHF.

The chain has TRBV3-1 (or the pseudogene TRBV3-2) and TRBJ1-2; unclear D gene. Between the trimmed V and J ends, which lost 4 bases and 5 bases, there was a span of 20 bases. This CDR3 contains 16 residues. Looked up from germline, CDR1 is LGHDT and CDR2 is YNNKEL (reference sequence). The DNA for the CDR3 is TGTGCCAGCAGCCTTTCTTCGGGCCTGGAGGGTTATGGCTACACCTTC. It encodes CASSLSSGLEGYGYTF.

The J gene is TRBJ2-5, the V gene TRBV6-5; no clear D gene. Germline CDR1 reads MNHEY; CDR2 reads SVGAGI. This CDR3 is built from 14 residues. V was shortened by 3 bases and J by 4 bases, with 12 bases between the two germline ends. The CDR3 reads CASSYGVFGETQYF. The CDR3 DNA is TGTGCCAGCAGTTATGGGGTCTTCGGAGAGACCCAGTACTTC.

The V and J genes are TRBV19 and TRBJ2-7; 11 bases are shared with TRBD2. Germline lookup yields CDR1 LNHDA and CDR2 SQIVND (reference sequence). The J segment lost 1 base and the V segment lost 6 bases, leaving 5 bases of the junction unmatched. The CDR3 contains 15 residues. CDR3 nucleotides: TGTGCCAGTAGCGATCTAGCGGGGGGATCCTACGAGCAGTACTTC. The encoded protein is CASSDLAGGSYEQYF.

This clone was detected only once. This sequence joins TRBV7-2 and TRBJ2-7; unclear D gene. V dropped 4 bases and J dropped 6 bases, with 7 bases sitting between them. Per germline, CDR1 SGHTA and CDR2 FQGNSA. The CDR3 totals 11 residues. CDR3: CASSSSPEQYF. CDR3 in DNA: TGTGCCAGCAGCTCAAGCCCCGAGCAGTACTTC.

This chain joins TRBV7-2 and TRBJ2-5; D not resolved. Trimming took off 2 bases at V and 1 base at J, with 14 bases between the two ends. The CDR3 is made up of 16 amino acids. The germline gives CDR1 SGHTA, CDR2 FQGNSA. The CDR3 sequence: CASSLLGRQTQETQYF. The CDR3 DNA follows: TGTGCCAGCAGCTTATTAGGCAGGCAGACCCAAGAGACCCAGTACTTC.

The chain joins TRBV4-1 to TRBJ2-2, with 12 bases fitting TRBD1. Germline V gene sequence: CDR1 MGHRA, CDR2 YSYEKL. CDR3 length: 18 residues. V was pared by 1 base and J by 5 bases, with 8 bases of the junction left unmatched. The CDR3 bases are TGCGCCAGCAGCCAAGTCCGGGGACAGGGGGCTGAGACCGGGGAGCTGTTTTTT. Amino acid sequence: CASSQVRGQGAETGELFF.

The chain links TRBV7-2 to TRBJ1-3; 9 bases map to TRBD1. Germline trimming cut 4 bases from V and 3 bases from J; bases unmatched to any gene: 4. In germline, CDR1 is SGHTA, CDR2 FQGNSA. CDR3 length: 15 amino acids. The CDR3 bases are TGTGCCAGCAGCTCACAGGGGGCTGGTGGAAACACCATATATTTT. This translates into CASSSQGAGGNTIYF.

The J gene is TRBJ2-7, the V gene TRBV7-8, with D tentatively TRBD1 (6 bases). There are 15 residues in the CDR3. Trimming took 4 bases from V and 6 from J, leaving 19 bases between them. The germline gives CDR1 SGHVS, CDR2 FQNEAQ. The CDR3: CASSSMGQGYGEQYF. CDR3 nucleotide sequence: TGTGCCAGCAGCTCCATGGGCCAGGGGTATGGCGAGCAGTACTTC.

This chain links TRBV2 with TRBJ1-1; D is perhaps TRBD1 (5 bases). Trimming took off 6 bases at V and 5 bases at J, with 13 bases between the two ends. Per germline, CDR1 SNHLY and CDR2 FYNNEI. The CDR3 sequence is 13 residues long. DNA for the CDR3: TGTGCCAGCAGCGTTCAGGGCCGGACTGAAGCTTTCTTT. Residues: CASSVQGRTEAFF.

The V call is TRBV20-1, the J call TRBJ1-5; D gene uncertain. Trimming cost V 3 bases and J 11 bases, with 11 bases left between them. Per germline, CDR1 DFQATT and CDR2 SNEGSKA (reference sequence). The CDR3 has 11 residues. CDR3 protein: CSASTLQTQHF. The CDR3, as DNA: TGCAGTGCTAGCACACTTCAAACCCAGCATTTT.

The chain uses TRBV2 and TRBJ1-1; no clear D. Germline CDR1 and CDR2: SNHLY and FYNNEI. CDR3 length: 10 residues. V was cut by 8 bases and J by 5 bases, with 6 bases left in between. The CDR3 nucleotides read TGTGCCAGCCTCCATACTGAAGCTTTCTTT. Translated: CASLHTEAFF.

The V call is TRBV6-6, the J call TRBJ2-7; 8 nucleotides align to TRBD2. J was trimmed by 2 bases and V by 5 bases; bases with no gene match: 14. Germline loops: CDR1 MNHNY, CDR2 SVGAGI (reference sequence). The CDR3 is 17 residues long. This CDR3 reads CASSPTGGGFFTYEQYF. Written as DNA, the CDR3 is TGTGCCAGCAGTCCGACTGGCGGGGGGTTTTTTACCTACGAGCAGTACTTC.

The chain employs TRBV14 and TRBJ1-2; D unresolved. This CDR3 spans 11 amino acids. The germline V gene encodes CDR1 SGHDN and CDR2 FVKESK. Trimming removed 1 base at V and 7 bases at J, with 4 bases between. Here the CDR3 DNA reads TGTGCCAGCAGCCAAGTGGGTGGCTACACCTTC. Its protein is CASSQVGGYTF.

The chain employs TRBV3-1 (or the pseudogene TRBV3-2) and TRBJ2-1; D not resolved. Germline CDR1 and CDR2: LGHDT and YNNKEL (reference sequence). The V end lost 1 base, the J end lost 9 bases, and 10 bases lay between the germline ends. This CDR3 has 13 residues. CDR3 nucleotides: TGTGCCAGCAGCCAAGTGTCGGGCCTTGAGCAGTTCTTC. Translating it yields CASSQVSGLEQFF.

V and J are TRBV4-2 and TRBJ1-2; TRBD1 matches 8 bases. Germline lookup yields CDR1 LGHNA and CDR2 YNFKEQ. The CDR3 consists of 16 residues. Trimming removed 0 bases from V and 7 bases from J; junction bases left unmatched: 10. CDR3 nucleotides: TGTGCCAGCAGCCAAGAATCCACAGGGGGTTTGACTGGCTACACCTTC. Its protein is CASSQESTGGLTGYTF.